The rows below give T cell receptor beta chains drawn from one sample of a study of identical twins. TCRdb used MiXCR to reprocess the 5' RACE reads, holding one entry per CDR3 protein. Among approximately 600,000 distinct CDR3 sequences listed, about 7.1% were seen once. These records were also assigned to another study, of yellow fever vaccine responses in identical twins.

Specimen: PBMCs. These receptors originate from a woman aged 18-30 years in good health. The CDR3 runs from the conserved cysteine through the conserved F or W. Each record gives: D gene, J gene, clone size, V gene, CDR3 DNA, CDR3 protein. The D gene is left open where the match is weak. A clone size is listed for some rows: how often the clone was seen (once, few, many), or a class if it is expanded.

D gene: TRBD2
J gene: TRBJ2-1
clone size: few
V gene: TRBV12-5
CDR3 DNA: TGTGCTAGTGGTCCGATAGGACTAGCAAACTCCATTTTTGATGAGCAGTTCTTC
CDR3 protein: CASGPIGLANSIFDEQFF

D gene: TRBD2
J gene: TRBJ2-1
clone size: few
V gene: TRBV5-1
CDR3 DNA: TGCGCCAGCAGCCCGGGACTAGCGGGGAGTGAGCAGTTCTTC
CDR3 protein: CASSPGLAGSEQFF

D gene: NA
J gene: TRBJ2-6
clone size: NA
V gene: TRBV2
CDR3 DNA: TGTGCCAGCAGTGCTCGTCAGGGTGGTGGGGCCAACGTCCTGACTTTC
CDR3 protein: CASSARQGGGANVLTF

D gene: TRBD2
J gene: TRBJ2-7
clone size: many
V gene: TRBV24-1
CDR3 DNA: TGTGCCACCAGTGAGGATAGCGGGAGTTACGAGCAGTACTTC
CDR3 protein: CATSEDSGSYEQYF

D gene: NA
J gene: TRBJ2-5
clone size: NA
V gene: TRBV29-1
CDR3 DNA: TGCAGCGGCCAGAAGGACCGGACATCCAGGGAGGCCCAGTACTTC
CDR3 protein: CSGQKDRTSREAQYF

D gene: NA
J gene: TRBJ2-3
clone size: NA
V gene: TRBV11-1
CDR3 DNA: TGTGCCAGCAACCAGGCCCGTGGGGGCCCCGCAGATACGCAGTATTTT
CDR3 protein: CASNQARGGPADTQYF

D gene: NA
J gene: TRBJ2-5
clone size: NA
V gene: TRBV25-1
CDR3 DNA: TGTGCCAGCAGTGAAGGGGTGGGGATCCAAGAGACCCAGTACTTC
CDR3 protein: CASSEGVGIQETQYF

D gene: TRBD2
J gene: TRBJ2-7
clone size: few
V gene: TRBV7-9
CDR3 DNA: TGTGCCAGCGGGTCTAGCGGGAGGCCCTACGAGCAGTACTTC
CDR3 protein: CASGSSGRPYEQYF

D gene: TRBD1
J gene: TRBJ2-7
clone size: many
V gene: TRBV5-1
CDR3 DNA: TGCGCCAGCAGCTTGGGGGGACAGGCGGAAAGGGAGCAGTACTTC
CDR3 protein: CASSLGGQAEREQYF

D gene: NA
J gene: TRBJ1-1
clone size: NA
V gene: TRBV12-3/TRBV12-4
CDR3 DNA: TGTGCCAGCATCCCCCTTTGGCATCAGGGGCCTCGGGCTTTCTTT
CDR3 protein: CASIPLWHQGPRAFF

D gene: NA
J gene: TRBJ2-5
clone size: many
V gene: TRBV5-1
CDR3 DNA: TGCGCCAGCAGCTTGAGAACCTCAATCCAAGAGACCCAGTACTTC
CDR3 protein: CASSLRTSIQETQYF

D gene: TRBD2
J gene: TRBJ2-7
clone size: many
V gene: TRBV29-1
CDR3 DNA: TGCAGCGGCTCTAGCGGGAGCTACGAGCAGTACTTC
CDR3 protein: CSGSSGSYEQYF

D gene: NA
J gene: TRBJ1-2
clone size: many
V gene: TRBV12-3/TRBV12-4
CDR3 DNA: TGTGCCAGCAGTTTGGCCCCCAGGGAGAGTGGCTACACCTTC
CDR3 protein: CASSLAPRESGYTF

D gene: TRBD2
J gene: TRBJ2-7
clone size: few
V gene: TRBV9
CDR3 DNA: TGTGCCAGCAGCGGCGGACTAGGAAAGGGGTACGAGCAGTACTTC
CDR3 protein: CASSGGLGKGYEQYF

D gene: TRBD2
J gene: TRBJ2-1
clone size: few
V gene: TRBV12-3/TRBV12-4
CDR3 DNA: TGTGCCAGCAGTTTAAGGGGACTAGCGGCCTTAGGATCTGAGCAGTTCTTC
CDR3 protein: CASSLRGLAALGSEQFF

D gene: NA
J gene: TRBJ2-1
clone size: many
V gene: TRBV6-5
CDR3 DNA: TGTGCCAGCAGTTACTCGGGCGGGTCCTACAATGAGCAGTTCTTC
CDR3 protein: CASSYSGGSYNEQFF

D gene: NA
J gene: TRBJ1-1
clone size: few
V gene: TRBV7-9
CDR3 DNA: TGTGCCAGCATAATAGGGAACACTGAAGCTTTCTTT
CDR3 protein: CASIIGNTEAFF

D gene: NA
J gene: TRBJ1-2
clone size: NA
V gene: TRBV5-1
CDR3 DNA: TGCGCCAGCAGCGGTCAGGCAGCTAACTATGGCTACACCTTC
CDR3 protein: CASSGQAANYGYTF

D gene: NA
J gene: TRBJ2-1
clone size: many
V gene: TRBV12-5
CDR3 DNA: TGTGCTAGTGGTTTGTCCCTAAATGAGCAGTTCTTC
CDR3 protein: CASGLSLNEQFF

D gene: NA
J gene: TRBJ2-1
clone size: many
V gene: TRBV6-4
CDR3 DNA: TGTGCCAGCAGTGAAAGTTCCCCTTACAATGAGCAGTTCTTC
CDR3 protein: CASSESSPYNEQFF